This TCR beta chain derives from a study of cytomegalovirus exposure and HLA in healthy donors. Overall study findings and caveats: A classifier reportedly called cytomegalovirus status with high sensitivity and specificity. It was shown in a later analysis that HLA-associated TCR beta chains were more clonally expanded than other, equally common chains. Previously analyzed data showed that most TCR beta V segments were productive at a frequency of about 87% or about 30%.

Between the trimmed V and J ends, which lost 2 bases and 9 bases, there was a span of 23 bases. The germline V gene has CDR1 SGHRS and CDR2 YFSETQ. CDR3 length equals 16 residues. This clone was recorded only once. Its antigen is not known. Each of the donors was a healthy bone marrow donor. The study ran its PCR with 60 Vbeta and 13 Jbeta primers. The assay was immunoSEQ multiplex PCR, and TCRdb's table has in-frame clones only and misses some. There are 130,000 to 150,000 clones in the sample; around 78% occur only once, and about 2.2% lies in the top ten. The sequence was obtained from a woman younger than 30 in good health and CMV-seropositive. Sequencing was performed on PBMCs. The V call is TRBV5-1, the J call TRBJ1-2; maybe TRBD1 (6 bases). Here the CDR3 DNA reads TGCGCCAGCAGCTTCTTTCTAGGGGGTACCTCTGAAAGCTACACCTTC. Amino acids: CASSFFLGGTSESYTF.